This T cell receptor (beta chain) was recovered during a study of blood T cell repertoires in COVID-19. In the study overall: Samples taken during acute and convalescent COVID-19 were collected in the United States, Italy and Spain.

Per the study methods: From reference gene primer amplification, estimates of nucleated cell counts were derived. Assay: immunoSEQ multiplex PCR; the TCRdb copy retains only in-frame clones and omits some. V and J calls and clone size are those listed in that table; D and trimming were worked out from the DNA. The sample yields 35,000 to 55,000 clones, roughly nine tenths seen once. The CDR3 sequence is 15 residues long. Germline assignment: CDR1 LNHDA and CDR2 SQIVND (reference sequence). The germline V and J ends were trimmed by 6 bases and 5 bases, with 18 bases remaining between them. V gene TRBV19 combines with J gene TRBJ2-3; TRBD1 might be the D (5 bases). The source is a man in his 70s with active COVID-19. Source material: peripheral blood. Written as DNA, the CDR3 is TGTGCCAGTAGCACTCCTTGGGGCATGAGAGATACGCAGTATTTT. Its translation is CASSTPWGMRDTQYF.